This entry lists 26 T cell receptor beta chains sequenced from one sample in a study of Ad26.COV2.S vaccination and SARS-CoV-2 variants. Treatment here: about 20 received Ad26.COV2.S at low or high dose, single or two shots; 5 received placebo; per-sample allocation not given. Sampling occurred on day 63 after the first vaccine or placebo injection. Measured with immunoSEQ multiplex PCR; TCRdb has only the in-frame clones, and not every one. The table includes some 480,000 clones, approximately 88% detected once. This sample comprised peripheral blood, obtained in a trial of Ad26.COV2.S vaccine versus placebo. These receptors were collected from a person aged 18-65 years who received the Ad26.COV2.S COVID-19 vaccine or a placebo.

The rearrangement uses TRBV19 and TRBJ2-3, with a weak D call TRBD2 (6 bases). Trimming shortened V by 10 bases and J by 3 bases, and 14 bases separated the two germline ends. The germline V gene has CDR1 LNHDA and CDR2 SQIVND (reference sequence). The CDR3 is 13 residues long. In nucleotides, the CDR3 is TGTGCCACCCAAGACGGGGGTACAGATACGCAGTATTTT. As protein: CATQDGGTDTQYF. Full variable domain (remainder filled in from reference TRBV19 and TRBJ2-3): DGGITQSPKYLFRKEGQNVTLSCEQNLNHDAMYWYRQDPGQGLRLIYYSQIVNDFQKGDIAEGYSVSREKKESFPLTVTSAQKNPTAFYLCATQDGGTDTQYFGPGTRLTVL.

V gene TRBV27 combines with J gene TRBJ1-5; D remains ambiguous. The CDR3 length is 15 residues. With 2 bases removed from V and 0 bases from J, the gap between germline ends came to 8 bases. Germline V gene lookup returns CDR1 MNHEY and CDR2 SMNVEV (reference sequence). CDR3 sequence reads: CASSLRSGSNQPQHF. CDR3 DNA: TGTGCCAGCAGTTTACGTTCAGGTAGCAATCAGCCCCAGCATTTT.

V and J are TRBV10-3 and TRBJ2-1; 14 bases align to TRBD2. CDR3 length equals 16 residues. Germline loops: CDR1 ENHRY, CDR2 SYGVKD. The ends lost 5 bases at V and 8 bases at J; junction bases unmatched: 8. CDR3 sequence reads: CAISTPGTSGSDEQFF. The CDR3, as DNA: TGTGCCATCAGTACCCCCGGGACTAGCGGGAGTGATGAGCAGTTCTTC.

V is TRBV5-4 and J is TRBJ2-5; D gene ambiguous. The V gene lost 0 bases and the J gene lost 2 bases, with 8 bases spanning the gap. This CDR3 is 14 amino acids long. CDR1 and CDR2 (germline): SGHNT, YYREEE (reference sequence). The CDR3 loop reads CASSLGGRQETQYF. Written as DNA, the CDR3 is TGTGCCAGCAGCTTGGGAGGCAGACAAGAGACCCAGTACTTC.

The chain employs TRBV30 and TRBJ1-6, with a weak D call TRBD1 (5 bases). Germline V lookup: CDR1 GTSNPN, CDR2 SVGIG (reference sequence). Trimming cost V 4 bases and J 10 bases, with 20 bases left between them. The CDR3 covers 15 residues. This CDR3 is CAWTASGRGGSPLHF. The CDR3 nucleotides read TGTGCCTGGACCGCCTCAGGGCGAGGAGGGTCACCCCTCCACTTT. The full variable domain, completed using reference TRBV30 and TRBJ1-6, is SQTIHQWPATLVQPVGSPLSLECTVEGTSNPNLYWYRQAAGRGLQLLFYSVGIGQISSEVPQNLSASRPQDRQFILSSKKLLLSDSGFYLCAWTASGRGGSPLHFGNGTRLTVT.

J is TRBJ2-1 and V is TRBV30; the D is unclear. V gave up 3 bases and J gave up 10 bases, with 10 bases separating them. Germline lookup yields CDR1 GTSNPN and CDR2 SVGIG (reference sequence). The CDR3 is 11 residues long. The CDR3 reads CAWSEYGEQFF. CDR3 coding DNA: TGTGCCTGGAGCGAGTACGGGGAGCAGTTCTTC. The whole variable domain, remainder taken from reference TRBV30 and TRBJ2-1, is SQTIHQWPATLVQPVGSPLSLECTVEGTSNPNLYWYRQAAGRGLQLLFYSVGIGQISSEVPQNLSASRPQDRQFILSSKKLLLSDSGFYLCAWSEYGEQFFGPGTRLTVL.

Only a few counts were recorded for this clone. The rearrangement links TRBV5-5 to TRBJ1-6, with D unresolved. In germline, CDR1 is SGHKS, CDR2 YYEKEE (reference sequence). The CDR3 is made up of 14 amino acids. Trimming took off 4 bases at V and 9 bases at J, with 14 bases between the two ends. CDR3 in amino acids: CASSGGLLSSPLHF. The CDR3 nucleotides are TGTGCCAGCAGCGGAGGGCTATTGTCTTCACCCCTCCACTTT.

J is TRBJ1-2 and V is TRBV3-1 (or the pseudogene TRBV3-2); no definite D call. V lost 5 bases, J lost 3 bases, and 13 bases lay in between. This CDR3 has 14 amino acids. The germline gives CDR1 LGHDT, CDR2 YNNKEL (reference sequence). CDR3 nucleotide sequence: TGTGCCAGCAGCACCACAACAGCCGACTATGGCTACACCTTC. It specifies CASSTTTADYGYTF.

The gene calls are TRBV5-1 and TRBJ2-1; no definite D call. V shed 0 bases and J shed 10 bases, with 14 bases lying between them. CDR1 is SGHRS, CDR2 YFSETQ, per germline. The CDR3 loop spans 14 amino acids. The CDR3 DNA is TGCGCCAGCAGCTTGGAGGTTACAATATTGGAGCAGTTCTTC. This sequence encodes CASSLEVTILEQFF.

Comments on this clone: The same CDR3 arises from other DNA sequences in this sample as well. The V gene is TRBV10-3, the J gene TRBJ2-7; D is undetermined. The CDR3 length is 11 residues. Per germline, CDR1 ENHRY and CDR2 SYGVKD. V dropped 3 bases and J dropped 5 bases, with 5 bases sitting between them. CDR3 amino acids: CAISELDEQYF. The CDR3 DNA sequence: TGTGCCATCAGTGAATTGGACGAGCAGTACTTC.

This clone was observed a single time. This chain links TRBV7-8 with TRBJ2-1; maybe TRBD2 (6 bases). Trimming removed 1 base from V and 4 bases from J, with 14 bases in between. The CDR3 loop spans 16 amino acids. Germline V CDR1 and CDR2: SGHVS, FQNEAQ. CDR3 sequence (DNA): TGTGCCAGCAGCTTAGGAGGCGGAGGGAGGTACAATGAGCAGTTCTTC. Its protein product is CASSLGGGGRYNEQFF.

The V call is TRBV4-3, the J call TRBJ2-7, with D uncertain. CDR1 is LGHNA, CDR2 YSLEER, per germline. The germline V and J ends were trimmed by 0 bases and 3 bases, with 12 bases remaining between them. This CDR3 is 15 amino acids long. As DNA, the CDR3 is TGCGCCAGCAGCCAAGATGAGAATCCGGGCTACGAGCAGTACTTC. It yields the protein CASSQDENPGYEQYF.

This sequence joins TRBV7-8 and TRBJ1-1, with D tentatively TRBD1 (6 bases). This CDR3 has 12 amino acids. Germline CDR1 is SGHVS and CDR2 is FQNEAQ. V dropped 3 bases and J dropped 11 bases, with 13 bases sitting between them. Here the CDR3 DNA reads TGTGCCAGCAGCTTTAAGGGGGGGGAGGCTTTCTTT. Encoded protein: CASSFKGGEAFF.

This sequence joins TRBV4-1 and TRBJ2-7; either TRBD1 or TRBD2 may supply D (5 bases each). This CDR3 comprises 19 residues. The ends were cut back, 0 bases at V and 0 bases at J, with 21 bases in the middle. CDR1 and CDR2 from the germline V gene are MGHRA and YSYEKL. The CDR3 bases are TGCGCCAGCAGCCAAGATCTCGCTGGTATAGGGACGAGCTCCTACGAGCAGTACTTC. Amino acids: CASSQDLAGIGTSSYEQYF.

This clone occurred a few times. The V and J genes are TRBV12-3 or TRBV12-4 and TRBJ1-2; D unclear. Deletions cut 3 bases from V and 2 bases from J, with 7 bases between. CDR3 length equals 13 residues. The CDR3 here is CASSLVLNYGYTF. DNA for the CDR3: TGTGCCAGCAGTTTGGTTCTGAACTATGGCTACACCTTC.

In regard to this clone: Distinct nucleotide sequences in the sample also encode this CDR3. The chain has TRBV5-1 and TRBJ2-5, with D possibly called TRBD1 or TRBD2 (5 bases each). V gave up 2 bases and J gave up 1 base, with 9 bases separating them. The CDR3 extends over 14 amino acids. The germline V gene has CDR1 SGHRS and CDR2 YFSETQ. CDR3 loop: CASSLSGAQETQYF. The CDR3 DNA is TGCGCCAGCAGCTTATCCGGGGCCCAAGAGACCCAGTACTTC.

The genes are TRBV20-1 and TRBJ1-5; perhaps TRBD1 as D (5 bases). Trimming shortened V by 2 bases and J by 6 bases, and 5 bases separated the two germline ends. CDR1 and CDR2 (germline): DFQATT, SNEGSKA (reference sequence). The CDR3 spans 11 residues. The CDR3 loop is CSARQGQPQHF. The CDR3 bases are TGCAGTGCTAGACAGGGTCAGCCCCAGCATTTT.

The chain uses TRBV19 and TRBJ1-5, with D tentatively TRBD1 (6 bases). The V gene lost 7 bases and the J gene lost 2 bases, with 15 bases spanning the gap. This CDR3 comprises 15 residues. From germline, CDR1 is LNHDA and CDR2 SQIVND (reference sequence). The CDR3 here is CASILTGLGNQPQHF. The CDR3 coding sequence is TGTGCCAGTATCCTGACAGGTTTGGGCAATCAGCCCCAGCATTTT.

The table lists this clone with a count of one. The chain is built from TRBV19 and TRBJ2-7; no clear D gene. The CDR3 has 12 amino acids. Trimming shortened V by 4 bases and J by 7 bases, and 11 bases separated the two germline ends. Germline V gene data show CDR1 as LNHDA and CDR2 as SQIVND (reference sequence). CDR3 sequence (DNA): TGTGCCAGTAGTAACGGCCCTCGGGAGCAGTACTTC. Translation gives CASSNGPREQYF.

The gene calls are TRBV28 and TRBJ2-1; either TRBD1 or TRBD2 may fit D (5 bases each). The CDR3 consists of 15 residues. V lost 5 bases, J lost 9 bases, and 20 bases lay in between. CDR1 is MDHEN and CDR2 is SYDVKM in the germline V gene. CDR3 DNA: TGTGCCAGCAGTCCCGGGACCATCGAGCTAGCTGAGCAGTTCTTC. It codes for CASSPGTIELAEQFF.

The rearrangement joins TRBV20-1 to TRBJ2-7; TRBD2 aligns across 8 bases. After removal of 3 bases from V and 6 bases from J, the junction contained 1 base not matched to a gene. The germline gives CDR1 DFQATT, CDR2 SNEGSKA (reference sequence). The CDR3 covers 11 residues. CDR3 sequence (DNA): TGCAGTGCTAGCCTAGCGGGCGAGCAGTACTTC. It encodes CSASLAGEQYF.

This chain joins TRBV5-1 and TRBJ2-3, with D perhaps assigned TRBD1 or TRBD2 (5 bases each). The CDR3 has 15 residues. The V gene's germline CDR1 is SGHRS and CDR2 YFSETQ. The V end lost 0 bases, the J end lost 4 bases, and 12 bases lay between the germline ends. CDR3 DNA sequence: TGCGCCAGCAGCTTGGAGGGACGGCGCCCAGATACGCAGTATTTT. Protein product: CASSLEGRRPDTQYF.

A remark on this clone: Within the sample, other DNA sequences also encode this same CDR3. The rearrangement uses TRBV12-3 or TRBV12-4 and TRBJ2-5, with D maybe TRBD2 (6 bases). The CDR3 length is 12 residues. Trimming took 6 bases from V and 4 from J, leaving 9 bases between them. The CDR3 spells CASSPGGETQYF. In DNA, the CDR3 is TGTGCCAGCAGCCCCGGGGGAGAGACCCAGTACTTC.

This clone was counted between two and nine times. The V call is TRBV12-3 or TRBV12-4, the J call TRBJ1-6, with D uncertain. Trimming pared 5 bases from V and 11 bases from J, leaving 10 bases between. The CDR3 covers 12 residues. This CDR3 is CASSASGTPLHF. DNA of the CDR3: TGTGCCAGCAGTGCTTCCGGGACACCCCTCCACTTT.

The J gene is TRBJ1-1, the V gene TRBV30, with D maybe TRBD1 (5 bases). CDR1 is GTSNPN, CDR2 SVGIG, per germline (reference sequence). Deletions cut 8 bases from V and 0 bases from J, with 19 bases between. CDR3 size: 15 residues. CDR3 loop: CAGKSDNTMNTEAFF. The CDR3 DNA follows: TGTGCCGGGAAGTCGGACAACACCATGAACACTGAAGCTTTCTTT.

The V and J genes are TRBV18 and TRBJ1-4, with 7 positions matching TRBD1. V was clipped by 3 bases and J by 8 bases; unmatched bases: 6. CDR3 length: 14 residues. CDR1 is KGHSH and CDR2 is LQKENI in the germline V gene. CDR3 nucleotides: TGTGCCAGCTCACCGGACAGGATCGGGGAAAAACTGTTTTTT. Translated, it gives CASSPDRIGEKLFF.